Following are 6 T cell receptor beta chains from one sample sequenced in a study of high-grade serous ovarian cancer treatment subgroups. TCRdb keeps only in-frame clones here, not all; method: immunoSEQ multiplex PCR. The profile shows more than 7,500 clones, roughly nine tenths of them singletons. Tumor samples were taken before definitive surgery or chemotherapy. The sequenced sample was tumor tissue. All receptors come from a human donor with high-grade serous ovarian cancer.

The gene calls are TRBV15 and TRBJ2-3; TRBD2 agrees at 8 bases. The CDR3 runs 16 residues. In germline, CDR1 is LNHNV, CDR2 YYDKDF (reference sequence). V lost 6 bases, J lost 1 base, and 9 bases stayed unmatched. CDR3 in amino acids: CATSVGTRWRTDTQYF. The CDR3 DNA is TGTGCCACCAGTGTGGGGACTAGGTGGCGCACAGATACGCAGTATTTT.

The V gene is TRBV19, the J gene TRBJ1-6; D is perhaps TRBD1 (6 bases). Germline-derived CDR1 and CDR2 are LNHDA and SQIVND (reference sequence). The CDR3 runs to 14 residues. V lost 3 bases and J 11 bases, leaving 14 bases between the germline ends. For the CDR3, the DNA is TGTGCCAGTAGTATTTTGCAGGGGCTGGCACCCCTCCACTTT. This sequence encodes CASSILQGLAPLHF.

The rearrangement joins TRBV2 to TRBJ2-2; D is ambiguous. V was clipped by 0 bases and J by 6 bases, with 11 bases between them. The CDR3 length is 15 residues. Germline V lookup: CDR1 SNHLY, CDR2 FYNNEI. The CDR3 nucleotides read TGTGCCAGCAGTGAAGCGCTTCAAGGGTCCGGGGAGCTGTTTTTT. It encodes CASSEALQGSGELFF.

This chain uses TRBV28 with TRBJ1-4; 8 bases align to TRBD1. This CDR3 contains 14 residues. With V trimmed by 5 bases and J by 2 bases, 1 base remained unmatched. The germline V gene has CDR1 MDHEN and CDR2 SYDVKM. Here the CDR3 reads CASSRQGTNEKLFF. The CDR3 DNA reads TGTGCCAGCAGTCGACAGGGGACTAATGAAAAACTGTTTTTT.

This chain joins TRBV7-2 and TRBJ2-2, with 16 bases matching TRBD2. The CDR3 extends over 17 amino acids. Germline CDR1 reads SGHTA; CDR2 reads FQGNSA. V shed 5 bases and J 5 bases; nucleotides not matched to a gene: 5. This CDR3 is CASSPPGLAGGTGELFF. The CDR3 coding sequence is TGTGCCAGCAGCCCGCCGGGACTAGCGGGGGGGACCGGGGAGCTGTTTTTT.

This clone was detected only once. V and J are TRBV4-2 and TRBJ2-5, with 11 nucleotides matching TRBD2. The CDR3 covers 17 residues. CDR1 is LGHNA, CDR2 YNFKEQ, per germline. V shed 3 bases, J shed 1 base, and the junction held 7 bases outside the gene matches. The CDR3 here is CASSQTLAGGVQETQYF. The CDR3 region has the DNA TGTGCCAGCAGCCAGACCTTAGCGGGGGGGGTCCAAGAGACCCAGTACTTC.